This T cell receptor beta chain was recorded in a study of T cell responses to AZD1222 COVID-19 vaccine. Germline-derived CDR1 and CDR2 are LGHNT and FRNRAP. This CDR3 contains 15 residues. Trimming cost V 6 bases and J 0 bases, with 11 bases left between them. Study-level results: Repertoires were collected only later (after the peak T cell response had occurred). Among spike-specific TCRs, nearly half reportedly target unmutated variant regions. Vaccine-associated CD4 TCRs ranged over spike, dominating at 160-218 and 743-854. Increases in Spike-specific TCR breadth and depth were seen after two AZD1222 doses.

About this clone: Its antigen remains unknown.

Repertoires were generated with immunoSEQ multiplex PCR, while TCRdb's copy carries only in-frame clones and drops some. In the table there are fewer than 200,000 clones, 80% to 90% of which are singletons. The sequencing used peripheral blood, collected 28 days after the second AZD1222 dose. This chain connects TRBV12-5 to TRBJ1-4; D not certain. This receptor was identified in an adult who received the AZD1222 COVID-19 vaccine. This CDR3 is CASGLTRATNEKLFF. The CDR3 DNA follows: TGTGCTAGTGGGCTGACACGAGCAACTAATGAAAAACTGTTTTTT.